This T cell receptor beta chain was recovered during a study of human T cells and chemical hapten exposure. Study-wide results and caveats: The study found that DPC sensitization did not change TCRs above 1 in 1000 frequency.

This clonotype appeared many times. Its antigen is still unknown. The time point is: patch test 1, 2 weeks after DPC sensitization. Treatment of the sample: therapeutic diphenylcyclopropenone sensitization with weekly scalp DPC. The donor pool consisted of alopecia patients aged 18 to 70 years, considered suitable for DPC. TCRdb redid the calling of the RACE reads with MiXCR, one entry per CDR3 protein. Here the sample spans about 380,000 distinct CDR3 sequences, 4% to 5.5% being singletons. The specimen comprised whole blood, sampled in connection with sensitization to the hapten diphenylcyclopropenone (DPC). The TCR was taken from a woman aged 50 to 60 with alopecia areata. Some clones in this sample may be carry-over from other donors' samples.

The CDR3 loop is CASSFAFPGQSYEQYF. CDR3 bases: TGTGCCAGCAGTTTCGCGTTTCCGGGACAGAGCTACGAGCAGTACTTC. The chain carries TRBV27 and TRBJ2-7; 7 positions agree with TRBD1. V shed 3 bases and J 3 bases; nucleotides not matched to a gene: 11. Looked up from germline, CDR1 is MNHEY and CDR2 is SMNVEV (reference sequence). The CDR3 spans 16 residues.